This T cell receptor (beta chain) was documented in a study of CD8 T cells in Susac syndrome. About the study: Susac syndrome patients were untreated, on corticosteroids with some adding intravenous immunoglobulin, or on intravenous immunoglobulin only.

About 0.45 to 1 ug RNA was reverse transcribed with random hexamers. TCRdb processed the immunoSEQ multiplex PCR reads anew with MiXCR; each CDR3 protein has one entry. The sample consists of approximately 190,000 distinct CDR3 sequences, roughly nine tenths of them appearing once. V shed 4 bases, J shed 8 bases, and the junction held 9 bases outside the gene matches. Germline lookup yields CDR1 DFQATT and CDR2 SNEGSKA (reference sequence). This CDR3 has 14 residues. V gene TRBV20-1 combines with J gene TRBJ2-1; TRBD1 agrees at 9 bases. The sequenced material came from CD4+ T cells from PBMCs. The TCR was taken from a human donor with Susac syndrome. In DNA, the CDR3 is TGCAGTGCTATATCTGGGACAGGGATACATGAGCAGTTCTTC. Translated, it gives CSAISGTGIHEQFF.